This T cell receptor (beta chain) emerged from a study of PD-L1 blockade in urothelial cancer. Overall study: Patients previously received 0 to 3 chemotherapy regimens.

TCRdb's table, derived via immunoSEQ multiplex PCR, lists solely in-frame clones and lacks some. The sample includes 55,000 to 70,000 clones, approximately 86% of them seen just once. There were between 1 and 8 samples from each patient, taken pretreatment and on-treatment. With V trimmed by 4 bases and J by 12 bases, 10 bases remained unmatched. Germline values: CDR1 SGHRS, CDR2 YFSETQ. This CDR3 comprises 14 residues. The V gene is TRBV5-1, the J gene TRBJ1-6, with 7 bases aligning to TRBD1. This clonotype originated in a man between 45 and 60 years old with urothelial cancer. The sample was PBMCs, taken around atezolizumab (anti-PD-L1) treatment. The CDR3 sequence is CASSPGDRSKPLHF. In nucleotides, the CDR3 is TGCGCCAGCAGCCCGGGGGACAGATCAAAACCCCTCCACTTT.